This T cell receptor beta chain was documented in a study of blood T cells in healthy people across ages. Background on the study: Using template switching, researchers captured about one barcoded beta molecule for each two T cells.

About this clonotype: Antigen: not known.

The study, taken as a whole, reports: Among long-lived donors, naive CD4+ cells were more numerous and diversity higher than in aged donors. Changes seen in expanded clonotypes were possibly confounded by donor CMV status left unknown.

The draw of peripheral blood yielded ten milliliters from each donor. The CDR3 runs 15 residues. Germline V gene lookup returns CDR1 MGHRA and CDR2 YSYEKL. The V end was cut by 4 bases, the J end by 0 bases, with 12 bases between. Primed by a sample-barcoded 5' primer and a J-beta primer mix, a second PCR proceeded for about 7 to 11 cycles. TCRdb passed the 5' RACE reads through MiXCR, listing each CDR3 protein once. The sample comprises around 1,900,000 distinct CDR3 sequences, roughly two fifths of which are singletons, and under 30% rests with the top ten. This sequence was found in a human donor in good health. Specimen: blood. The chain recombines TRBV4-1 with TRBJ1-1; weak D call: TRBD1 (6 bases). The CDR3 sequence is CASSPYRAMNTEAFF. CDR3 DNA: TGCGCCAGCAGCCCCTACAGGGCCATGAACACTGAAGCTTTCTTT.